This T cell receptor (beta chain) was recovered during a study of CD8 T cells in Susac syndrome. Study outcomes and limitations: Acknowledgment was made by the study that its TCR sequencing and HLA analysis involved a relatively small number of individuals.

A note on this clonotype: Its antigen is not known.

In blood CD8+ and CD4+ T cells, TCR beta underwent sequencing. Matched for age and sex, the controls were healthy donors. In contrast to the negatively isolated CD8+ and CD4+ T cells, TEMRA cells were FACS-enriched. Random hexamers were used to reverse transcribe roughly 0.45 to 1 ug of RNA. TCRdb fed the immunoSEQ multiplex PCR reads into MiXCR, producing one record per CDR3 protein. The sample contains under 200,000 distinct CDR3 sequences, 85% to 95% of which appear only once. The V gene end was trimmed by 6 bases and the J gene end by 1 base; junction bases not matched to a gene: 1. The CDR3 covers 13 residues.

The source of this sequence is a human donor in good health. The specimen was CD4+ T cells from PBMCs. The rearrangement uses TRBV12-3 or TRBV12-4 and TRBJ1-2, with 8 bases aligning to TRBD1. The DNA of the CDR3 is TGTGCCAGCAGCAGGGGGCATAACTATGGCTACACCTTC. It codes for CASSRGHNYGYTF.